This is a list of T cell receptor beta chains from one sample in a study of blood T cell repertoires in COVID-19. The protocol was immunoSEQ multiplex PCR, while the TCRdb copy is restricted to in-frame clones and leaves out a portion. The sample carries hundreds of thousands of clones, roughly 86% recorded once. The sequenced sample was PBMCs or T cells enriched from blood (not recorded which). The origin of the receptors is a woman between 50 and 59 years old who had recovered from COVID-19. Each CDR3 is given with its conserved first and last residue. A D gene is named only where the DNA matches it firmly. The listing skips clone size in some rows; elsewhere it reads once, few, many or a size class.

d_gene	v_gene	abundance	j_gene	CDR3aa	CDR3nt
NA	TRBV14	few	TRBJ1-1	CASSQGGRGSSEAFF	TGTGCCAGCAGTCAAGGGGGTCGGGGATCGTCTGAAGCTTTCTTT
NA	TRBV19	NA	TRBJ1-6	CASSIGNRADSPLHF	TGTGCCAGTAGTATAGGGAACAGGGCCGATTCACCCCTCCACTTT
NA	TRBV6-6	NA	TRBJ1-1	CASSSTGNPNTEAFF	TGTGCCAGCAGTTCCACAGGGAACCCGAACACTGAAGCTTTCTTT
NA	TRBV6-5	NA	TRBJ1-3	CASRATGVIGNTIYF	TGTGCCAGCAGAGCGACAGGAGTCATTGGAAACACCATATATTTT
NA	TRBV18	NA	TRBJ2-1	CASGSSRGDEQFF	TGTGCCAGCGGCAGCTCTAGGGGTGATGAGCAGTTCTTC
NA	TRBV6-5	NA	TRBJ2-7	CASSQLAGAYEQYF	TGTGCCAGCAGCCAACTGGCAGGGGCCTACGAGCAGTACTTC
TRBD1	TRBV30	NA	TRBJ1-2	CACPDARTGFNYGYTF	TGTGCCTGCCCGGACGCTAGGACAGGTTTTAACTATGGCTACACCTTC
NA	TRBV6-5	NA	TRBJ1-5	CASSNLDSSNQPQHF	TGTGCCAGCAGTAACCTGGACAGTAGCAATCAGCCCCAGCATTTT
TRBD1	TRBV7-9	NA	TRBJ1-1	CASSETGGEGNTEAFF	TGTGCCAGCAGCGAAACAGGGGGCGAGGGGAACACTGAAGCTTTCTTT
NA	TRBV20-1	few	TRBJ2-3	CSYGVTDTQYF	TGCAGTTACGGGGTGACAGATACGCAGTATTTT
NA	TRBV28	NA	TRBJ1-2	CASSLSTGKFTF	TGTGCCAGCAGTTTAAGTACAGGGAAATTCACCTTC
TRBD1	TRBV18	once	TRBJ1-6	CASSRQGEDSPLHF	TGTGCCAGCTCTCGACAGGGGGAGGATTCACCCCTCCACTTT
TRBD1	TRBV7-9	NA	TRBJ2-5	CASSQGQGAYETQYF	TGTGCCAGCAGCCAAGGACAGGGGGCTTACGAGACCCAGTACTTC
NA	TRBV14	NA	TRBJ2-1	CASSPRLNNEQFF	TGTGCCAGCAGCCCCCGACTAAACAATGAGCAGTTCTTC
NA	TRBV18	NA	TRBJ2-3	CASSPVSGDGVDTQYF	TGTGCCAGCTCACCGGTTTCGGGGGACGGAGTCGATACGCAGTATTTT
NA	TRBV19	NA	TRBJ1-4	CASMDRPGEKLFF	TGTGCCAGTATGGACCGACCGGGGGAAAAACTGTTTTTT
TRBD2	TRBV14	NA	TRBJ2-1	CASSQDWTSGRENNEQFF	TGTGCCAGCAGCCAAGATTGGACTAGCGGGAGGGAGAACAATGAGCAGTTCTTC
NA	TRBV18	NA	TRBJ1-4	CASSPGQATNEKLFF	TGTGCCAGCTCACCTGGGCAAGCAACTAATGAAAAACTGTTTTTT
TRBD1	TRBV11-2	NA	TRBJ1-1	CASSSLDRGLGNTEAFF	TGTGCCAGCAGCTCACTGGACAGGGGATTGGGGAACACTGAAGCTTTCTTT
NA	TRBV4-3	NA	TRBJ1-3	CASSQRTASSGNTIYF	TGCGCCAGCAGCCAAAGGACAGCTAGCTCTGGAAACACCATATATTTT
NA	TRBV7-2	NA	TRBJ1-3	CASSLRPALAGGNTIYF	TGTGCCAGCAGCTTAAGGCCAGCCTTGGCGGGAGGAAACACCATATATTTT
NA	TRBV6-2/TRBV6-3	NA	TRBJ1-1	CASSNTMDFTEAFF	TGTGCCAGCAGTAATACCATGGACTTCACTGAAGCTTTCTTT
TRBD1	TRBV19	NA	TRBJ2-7	CASSIGTVDYEQYF	TGTGCCAGTAGTATCGGGACAGTCGACTACGAGCAGTACTTC
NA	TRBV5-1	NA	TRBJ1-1	CASSLAGQNTEAFF	TGCGCCAGCAGCTTGGCAGGACAGAACACTGAAGCTTTCTTT
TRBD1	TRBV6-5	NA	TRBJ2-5	CASRGDRTGETQYF	TGTGCCAGCAGGGGGGACAGGACCGGCGAGACCCAGTACTTC
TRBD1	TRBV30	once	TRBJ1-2	CAWPDRGRGYTF	TGTGCCTGGCCCGACAGGGGACGAGGCTACACCTTC
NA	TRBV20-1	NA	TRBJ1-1	CSARSGAEAFF	TGCAGTGCTAGAAGCGGGGCTGAAGCTTTCTTT
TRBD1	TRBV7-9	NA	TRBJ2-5	CASSLPKQGAYEETQYF	TGTGCCAGCAGCCTACCGAAACAGGGGGCGTACGAAGAGACCCAGTACTTC
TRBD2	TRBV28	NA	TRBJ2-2	CASRTGLAANTGELFF	TGTGCCAGCAGAACGGGACTAGCGGCGAACACCGGGGAGCTGTTTTTT
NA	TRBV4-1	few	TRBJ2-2	CASSHNTGGNTGELFF	TGCGCCAGCAGCCACAACACTGGAGGGAACACCGGGGAGCTGTTTTTT
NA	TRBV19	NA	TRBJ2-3	CASADSLGRDTQYF	TGTGCTAGCGCGGACTCTTTAGGGAGGGATACGCAGTATTTT
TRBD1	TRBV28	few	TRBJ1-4	CASSPWDRETEKLFF	TGTGCCAGCAGTCCGTGGGACAGGGAGACGGAAAAACTGTTTTTT
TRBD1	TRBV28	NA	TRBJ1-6	CASSLGTVDSPLHF	TGTGCCAGCAGTTTGGGGACAGTTGATTCACCCCTCCACTTT
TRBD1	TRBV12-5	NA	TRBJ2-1	CASGSGQVLASEQFF	TGTGCTAGTGGTTCGGGACAGGTATTGGCTAGTGAGCAGTTCTTC
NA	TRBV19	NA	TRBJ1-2	CASSRIPQLYGYTF	TGTGCCAGTAGTAGGATCCCACAGCTCTATGGCTACACCTTC
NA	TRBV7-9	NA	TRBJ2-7	CASSPLPGQGYEQYF	TGTGCCAGCAGCCCACTCCCGGGACAAGGATACGAGCAGTACTTC
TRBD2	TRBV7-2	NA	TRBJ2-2	CASSPGTRGTGELFF	TGTGCCAGCAGCCCCGGGACTAGAGGCACCGGGGAGCTGTTTTTT
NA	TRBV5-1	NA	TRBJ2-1	CASSGGAGTYNEQFF	TGCGCCAGCAGCGGGGGGGCGGGGACCTACAATGAGCAGTTCTTC
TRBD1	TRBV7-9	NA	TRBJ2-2	CASSLIGTENTGELFF	TGTGCCAGCAGCTTAATTGGGACAGAGAACACCGGGGAGCTGTTTTTT
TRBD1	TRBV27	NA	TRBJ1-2	CASSPGQSYGYTF	TGTGCCAGCAGTCCGGGACAGTCATATGGCTACACCTTC
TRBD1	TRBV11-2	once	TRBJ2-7	CASTLVGTGGLYYEQYF	TGTGCCAGCACCCTAGTCGGGACAGGGGGCCTCTACTACGAGCAGTACTTC
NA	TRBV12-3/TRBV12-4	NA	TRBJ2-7	CASSLSWGDEQYF	TGTGCCAGCAGTTTATCCTGGGGAGACGAGCAGTACTTC
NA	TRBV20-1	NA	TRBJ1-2	CSASSSYGYTF	TGCAGTGCTAGCTCCAGCTATGGCTACACCTTC
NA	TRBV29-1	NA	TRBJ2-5	CSVEKRGRGETQYF	TGCAGCGTCGAGAAAAGGGGAAGGGGAGAGACCCAGTACTTC
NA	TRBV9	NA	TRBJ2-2	CASSVNSAGELFF	TGTGCCAGCAGCGTAAATAGCGCCGGGGAGCTGTTTTTT
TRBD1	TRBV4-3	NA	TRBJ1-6	CASSHETGLISPLHF	TGCGCCAGCAGCCACGAGACAGGGTTGATCTCACCCCTCCACTTT
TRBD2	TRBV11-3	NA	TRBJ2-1	CASSLAGGFNNEQFF	TGTGCCAGCAGCTTAGCGGGGGGATTCAACAATGAGCAGTTCTTC
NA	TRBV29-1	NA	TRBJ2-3	CSDGLPEDTQYF	TGCAGCGATGGACTACCGGAAGATACGCAGTATTTT
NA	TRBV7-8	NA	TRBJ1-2	CASSFAGEGNYGYTF	TGTGCCAGCAGCTTTGCAGGGGAGGGGAACTATGGCTACACCTTC
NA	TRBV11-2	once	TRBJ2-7	CASSLGQGGYEQYF	TGTGCCAGCAGCTTAGGACAGGGAGGCTACGAGCAGTACTTC
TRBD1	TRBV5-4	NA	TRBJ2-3	CASSVGTGSDTQYF	TGTGCCAGCAGCGTCGGGACAGGATCCGATACGCAGTATTTT
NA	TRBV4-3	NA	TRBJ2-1	CASSLTRSYNEQFF	TGCGCCAGCAGCCTAACTAGATCCTACAATGAGCAGTTCTTC
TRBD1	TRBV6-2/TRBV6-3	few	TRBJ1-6	CASSRGTGVRNSPLHF	TGTGCCAGCAGCCGAGGGACAGGGGTTCGTAATTCACCCCTCCACTTT
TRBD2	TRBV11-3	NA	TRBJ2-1	CASSLVAGGQNEQFF	TGTGCCAGCAGCTTAGTCGCGGGAGGGCAAAATGAGCAGTTCTTC
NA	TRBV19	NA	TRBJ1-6	CASSIPRSYNSPLHF	TGTGCCAGTAGTATCCCACGTAGCTATAATTCACCCCTCCACTTT
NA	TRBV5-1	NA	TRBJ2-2	CASSPVSTGELFF	TGCGCCAGCAGCCCAGTTTCCACCGGGGAGCTGTTTTTT
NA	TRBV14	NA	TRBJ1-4	CASSQGAITNEKLFF	TGTGCCAGCAGCCAAGGGGCAATAACTAATGAAAAACTGTTTTTT
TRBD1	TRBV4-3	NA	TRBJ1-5	CASSLGTDGYQPQHF	TGCGCCAGCAGCCTCGGGACAGACGGATATCAGCCCCAGCATTTT
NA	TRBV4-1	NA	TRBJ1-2	CASSQVAQGNYGYTF	TGCGCCAGCAGCCAAGTTGCACAGGGAAACTATGGCTACACCTTC